This passage covers 7 T cell receptor beta chains from one sample sequenced in a study of OX40 agonist ivuxolimab in advanced cancers. TCRdb keeps only in-frame clones here, not all; method: immunoSEQ multiplex PCR. The sample carries over 70,000 clones, 86% recorded once. The sequenced sample was CD4+ or CD8+ T cells sorted from blood, obtained in a trial of the OX40 agonist ivuxolimab. The receptors here all came from an adult with an advanced solid tumor such as melanoma, head and neck, liver or kidney cancer.

V and J are TRBV7-3 and TRBJ1-2, with 8 bases aligning to TRBD1. Germline assignment: CDR1 SGHTA and CDR2 FQGTGA. The CDR3 has 13 amino acids. Germline trimming cut 6 bases from V and 3 bases from J; bases unmatched to any gene: 3. The CDR3 reads CASSPTGDYGYTF. CDR3 nucleotides: TGTGCCAGCAGTCCGACAGGGGACTATGGCTACACCTTC.

The chain is built from TRBV6-4 and TRBJ2-7; 7 bases fit TRBD1. Germline assignment: CDR1 MRHNA and CDR2 SNTAGT. This CDR3 comprises 12 residues. Trimming cost V 6 bases and J 4 bases; bases outside gene matches: 3. CDR3 in DNA: TGTGCCAGCAGGCTGGACAGGTACGAGCAGTACTTC. It is translated as CASRLDRYEQYF.

This clone appeared once. The V gene is TRBV27, the J gene TRBJ2-7; 7 bases align to TRBD2. CDR3 length: 13 amino acids. The germline CDR1 and CDR2 sequences are MNHEY and SMNVEV (reference sequence). After removal of 4 bases from V and 5 bases from J, the junction contained 5 bases not matched to a gene. As DNA, the CDR3 is TGTGCCAGCAGTTATAAGCGGGGCGACGAGCAGTACTTC. Translating gives CASSYKRGDEQYF.

This clone was observed many times. The chain uses TRBV7-9 and TRBJ1-3; possible D gene TRBD1, 6 bases. CDR1 and CDR2 from the germline V gene are SEHNR and FQNEAQ (reference sequence). The CDR3 length is 17 residues. Deletions cut 5 bases from V and 4 bases from J, with 21 bases between. The CDR3 loop is CASSRTWPRGIGNTIYF. As DNA, the CDR3 is TGTGCCAGCAGCCGAACATGGCCGAGGGGGATAGGAAACACCATATATTTT.

This chain links TRBV7-8 with TRBJ2-1; 7 nucleotides line up with TRBD2. This CDR3 is built from 13 residues. Trimming removed 0 bases from V and 9 bases from J; junction bases left unmatched: 2. Per germline, CDR1 SGHVS and CDR2 FQNEAQ. The CDR3 DNA follows: TGTGCCAGCAGCTTAGCGGGGGGGTTTGAGCAGTTCTTC. Translated, it gives CASSLAGGFEQFF.

This clone has only one observation. The CDR3, as DNA: TGTGCCAGCAGCTTGGCGTGGGATACGCAGTATTTT. Translation gives CASSLAWDTQYF. The chain has TRBV5-5 and TRBJ2-3; D is undetermined. The CDR3 is 12 amino acids. Per germline, CDR1 SGHKS and CDR2 YYEKEE (reference sequence). V lost 0 bases and J 6 bases, leaving 5 bases between the germline ends.

The chain links TRBV6-5 to TRBJ2-7; TRBD2 is a possible D gene (6 bases). V gave up 6 bases and J gave up 6 bases, with 18 bases separating them. Germline lookup yields CDR1 MNHEY and CDR2 SVGAGI. The CDR3 is 14 residues long. CDR3 loop: CASRRALAGGEQYF. The CDR3 DNA reads as TGTGCCAGCAGGAGGGCCCTAGCCGGGGGCGAGCAGTACTTC.